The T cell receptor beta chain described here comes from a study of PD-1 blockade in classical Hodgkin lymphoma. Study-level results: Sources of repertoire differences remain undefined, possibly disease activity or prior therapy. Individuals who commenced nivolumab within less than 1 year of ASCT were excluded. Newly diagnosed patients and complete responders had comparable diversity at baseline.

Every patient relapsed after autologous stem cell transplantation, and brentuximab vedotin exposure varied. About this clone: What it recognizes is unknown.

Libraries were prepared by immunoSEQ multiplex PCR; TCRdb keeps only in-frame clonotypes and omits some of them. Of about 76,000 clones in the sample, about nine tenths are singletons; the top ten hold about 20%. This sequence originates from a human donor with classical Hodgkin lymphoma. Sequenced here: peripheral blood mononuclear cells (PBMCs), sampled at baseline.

The CDR3 bases are TGTGCCAGCAGCCTGGGCCCTAGGGATGAGCAGTTCTTC. Its translation: CASSLGPRDEQFF. J is TRBJ2-1 and V is TRBV7-9; D not certain. CDR3 size: 13 residues. The germline V gene encodes CDR1 SEHNR and CDR2 FQNEAQ (reference sequence). Trimming took off 5 bases at V and 8 bases at J, with 13 bases between the two ends.